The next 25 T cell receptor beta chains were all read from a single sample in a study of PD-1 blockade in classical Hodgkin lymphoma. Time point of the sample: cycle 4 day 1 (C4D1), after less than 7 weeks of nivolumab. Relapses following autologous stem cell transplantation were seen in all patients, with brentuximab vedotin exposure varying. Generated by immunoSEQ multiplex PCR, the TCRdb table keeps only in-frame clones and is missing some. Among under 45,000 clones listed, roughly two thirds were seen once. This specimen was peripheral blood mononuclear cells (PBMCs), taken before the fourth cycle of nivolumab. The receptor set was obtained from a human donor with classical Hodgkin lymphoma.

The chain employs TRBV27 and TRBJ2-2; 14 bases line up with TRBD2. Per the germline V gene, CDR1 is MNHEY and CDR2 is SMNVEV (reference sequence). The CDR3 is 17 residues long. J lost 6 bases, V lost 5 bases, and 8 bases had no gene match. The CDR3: CASSKFGLAGGAGELFF. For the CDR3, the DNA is TGTGCCAGCAGTAAATTTGGACTAGCGGGAGGAGCCGGGGAGCTGTTTTTT.

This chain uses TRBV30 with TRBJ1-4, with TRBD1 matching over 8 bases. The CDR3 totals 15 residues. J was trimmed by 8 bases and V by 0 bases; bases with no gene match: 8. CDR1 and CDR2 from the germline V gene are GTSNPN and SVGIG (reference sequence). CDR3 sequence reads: CAWSVLRTGKEKLFF. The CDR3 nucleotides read TGTGCCTGGAGTGTATTGAGGACAGGGAAGGAAAAACTGTTTTTT.

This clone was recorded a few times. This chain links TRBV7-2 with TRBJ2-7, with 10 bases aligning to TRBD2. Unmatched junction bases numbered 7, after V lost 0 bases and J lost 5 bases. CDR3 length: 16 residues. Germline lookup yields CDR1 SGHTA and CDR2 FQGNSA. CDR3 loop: CASSLAWSGGAHEQYF. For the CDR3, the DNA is TGTGCCAGCAGCTTAGCGTGGAGCGGGGGGGCACACGAGCAGTACTTC.

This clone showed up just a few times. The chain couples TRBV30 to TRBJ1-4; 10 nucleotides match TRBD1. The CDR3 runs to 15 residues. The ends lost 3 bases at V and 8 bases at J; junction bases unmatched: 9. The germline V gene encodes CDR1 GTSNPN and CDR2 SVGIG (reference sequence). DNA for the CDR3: TGTGCCTGGAGCGCCGGACAGGGGGGACAGGAAAAACTGTTTTTT. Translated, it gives CAWSAGQGGQEKLFF.

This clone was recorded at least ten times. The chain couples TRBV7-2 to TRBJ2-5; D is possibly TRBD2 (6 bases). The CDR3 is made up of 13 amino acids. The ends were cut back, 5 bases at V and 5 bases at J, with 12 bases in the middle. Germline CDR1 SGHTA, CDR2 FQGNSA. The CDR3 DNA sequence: TGTGCCAGCAGCGGGGACTGGCTGGAGACCCAGTACTTC. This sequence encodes CASSGDWLETQYF. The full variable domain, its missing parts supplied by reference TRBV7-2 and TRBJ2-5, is GAGVSQSPSNKVTEKGKDVELRCDPISGHTALYWYRQSLGQGLEFLIYFQGNSAPDKSGLPSDRFSAERTGGSVSTLTIQRTQQEDSAVYLCASSGDWLETQYFGPGTRLLVL.

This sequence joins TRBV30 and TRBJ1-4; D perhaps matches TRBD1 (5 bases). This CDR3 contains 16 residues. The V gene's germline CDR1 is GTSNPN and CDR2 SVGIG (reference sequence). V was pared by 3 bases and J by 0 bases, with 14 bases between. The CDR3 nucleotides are TGTGCCTGGAGGGGCCAGGGACCGACAACTAATGAAAAACTGTTTTTT. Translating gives CAWRGQGPTTNEKLFF.

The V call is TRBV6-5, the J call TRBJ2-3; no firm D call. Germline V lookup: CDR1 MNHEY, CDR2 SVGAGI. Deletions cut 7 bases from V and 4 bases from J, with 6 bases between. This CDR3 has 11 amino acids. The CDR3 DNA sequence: TGTGCCAGCACGCAGGCAGATACGCAGTATTTT. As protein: CASTQADTQYF.

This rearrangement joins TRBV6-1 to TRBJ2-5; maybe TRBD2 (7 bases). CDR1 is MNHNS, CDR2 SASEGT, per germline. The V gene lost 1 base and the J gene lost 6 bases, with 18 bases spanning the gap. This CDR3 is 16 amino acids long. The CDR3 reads CASSEESRGRVKTQYF. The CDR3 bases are TGTGCCAGCAGTGAAGAGTCGAGGGGGAGGGTAAAGACCCAGTACTTC.

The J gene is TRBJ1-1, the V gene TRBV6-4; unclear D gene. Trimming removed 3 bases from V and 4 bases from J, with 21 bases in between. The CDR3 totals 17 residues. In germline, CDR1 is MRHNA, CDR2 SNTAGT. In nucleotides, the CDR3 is TGTGCCAGCAGTGATATCCCCCCGGTCTGTCGGGGCACTGAAGCTTTCTTT. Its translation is CASSDIPPVCRGTEAFF.

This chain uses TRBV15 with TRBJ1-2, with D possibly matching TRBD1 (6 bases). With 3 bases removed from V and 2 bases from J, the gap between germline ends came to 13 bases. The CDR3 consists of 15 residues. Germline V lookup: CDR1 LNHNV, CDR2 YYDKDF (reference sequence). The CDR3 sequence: CATSSPGTQNYGYTF. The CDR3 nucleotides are TGTGCCACCAGCAGTCCCGGGACACAGAACTATGGCTACACCTTC.

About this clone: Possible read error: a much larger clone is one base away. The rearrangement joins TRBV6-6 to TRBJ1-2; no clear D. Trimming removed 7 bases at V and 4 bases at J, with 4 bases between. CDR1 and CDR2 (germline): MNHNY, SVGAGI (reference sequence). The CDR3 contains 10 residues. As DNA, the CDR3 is TGTGCCAGCAAAGGCTATGGCTACACCTTC. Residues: CASKGYGYTF.

The CDR3 reads CASIPGGAGTGELFF. CDR3 bases: TGTGCCAGCATCCCGGGGGGGGCGGGCACCGGGGAGCTGTTTTTT. The V and J genes are TRBV28 and TRBJ2-2; 8 bases line up with TRBD2. The CDR3 has 15 amino acids. Germline trimming cut 7 bases from V and 4 bases from J; bases unmatched to any gene: 8. CDR1 MDHEN and CDR2 SYDVKM come from the germline V gene.

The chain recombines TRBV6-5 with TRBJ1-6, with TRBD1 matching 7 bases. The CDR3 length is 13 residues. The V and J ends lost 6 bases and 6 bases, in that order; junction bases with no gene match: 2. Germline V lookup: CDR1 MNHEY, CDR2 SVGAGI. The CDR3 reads CASRTGPNSPLHF. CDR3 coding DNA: TGTGCCAGCAGGACAGGGCCTAATTCACCCCTCCACTTT.

Here the CDR3 DNA reads TGCGCCAGCAGCTTGGAGGGACAACTCGGGGAGCTGTTTTTT. This sequence encodes CASSLEGQLGELFF. The chain uses TRBV5-1 and TRBJ2-2; TRBD1 might be the D (6 bases). Germline CDR1 is SGHRS and CDR2 is YFSETQ. Trimming took 0 bases from V and 7 from J, leaving 10 bases between them. The CDR3 length is 14 residues.

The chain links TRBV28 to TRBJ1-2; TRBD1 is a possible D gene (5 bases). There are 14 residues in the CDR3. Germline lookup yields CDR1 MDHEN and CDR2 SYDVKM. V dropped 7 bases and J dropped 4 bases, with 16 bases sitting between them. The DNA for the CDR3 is TGTGCCAGCATCGTCCCAGGGTCGGGCTATGGCTACACCTTC. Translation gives CASIVPGSGYGYTF.

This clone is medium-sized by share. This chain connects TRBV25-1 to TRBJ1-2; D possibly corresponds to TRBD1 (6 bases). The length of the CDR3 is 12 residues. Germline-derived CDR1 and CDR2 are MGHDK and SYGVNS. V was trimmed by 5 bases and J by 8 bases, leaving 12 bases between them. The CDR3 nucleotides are TGTGCCAGCAGTACAGGGTTCTACGGCTACACCTTC. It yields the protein CASSTGFYGYTF.

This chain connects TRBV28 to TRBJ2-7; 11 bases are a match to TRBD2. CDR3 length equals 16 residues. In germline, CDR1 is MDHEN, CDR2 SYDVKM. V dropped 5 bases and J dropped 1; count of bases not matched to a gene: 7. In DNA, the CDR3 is TGTGCCAGCAGTCTAGCCGGGACTAGCGGATCCTACGAGCAGTACTTC. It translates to CASSLAGTSGSYEQYF. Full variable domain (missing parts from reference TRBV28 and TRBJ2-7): DVKVTQSSRYLVKRTGEKVFLECVQDMDHENMFWYRQDPGLGLRLIYFSYDVKMKEKGDIPEGYSVSREKKERFSLILESASTNQTSMYLCASSLAGTSGSYEQYFGPGTRLTVT.

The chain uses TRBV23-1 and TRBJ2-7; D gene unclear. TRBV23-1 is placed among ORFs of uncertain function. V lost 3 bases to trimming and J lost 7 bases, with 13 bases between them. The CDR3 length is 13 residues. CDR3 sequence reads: CASSHLGLGEQYF. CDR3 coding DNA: TGCGCCAGCAGTCATCTGGGTTTGGGAGAGCAGTACTTC.

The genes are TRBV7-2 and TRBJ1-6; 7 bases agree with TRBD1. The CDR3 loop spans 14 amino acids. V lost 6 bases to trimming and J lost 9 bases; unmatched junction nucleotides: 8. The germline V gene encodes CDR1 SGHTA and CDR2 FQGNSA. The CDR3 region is CASRPTGLSSPLHF. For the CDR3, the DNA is TGTGCCAGCAGACCGACAGGGCTTAGTTCACCCCTCCACTTT.

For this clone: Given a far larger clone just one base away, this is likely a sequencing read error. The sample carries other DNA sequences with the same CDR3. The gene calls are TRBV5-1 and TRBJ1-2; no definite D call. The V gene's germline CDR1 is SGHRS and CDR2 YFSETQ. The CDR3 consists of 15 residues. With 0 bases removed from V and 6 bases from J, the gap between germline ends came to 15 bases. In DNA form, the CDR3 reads TGCGCCAGCAGCTTGGATGCGCGTCAACACAATGGCTACACCTTC. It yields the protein CASSLDARQHNGYTF.

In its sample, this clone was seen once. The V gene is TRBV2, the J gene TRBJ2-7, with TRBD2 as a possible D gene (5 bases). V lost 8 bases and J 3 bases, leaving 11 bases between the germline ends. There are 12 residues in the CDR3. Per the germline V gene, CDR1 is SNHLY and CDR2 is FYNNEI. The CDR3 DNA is TGTGCCAGCCGCCGAGACTACTACGAGCAGTACTTC. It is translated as CASRRDYYEQYF.

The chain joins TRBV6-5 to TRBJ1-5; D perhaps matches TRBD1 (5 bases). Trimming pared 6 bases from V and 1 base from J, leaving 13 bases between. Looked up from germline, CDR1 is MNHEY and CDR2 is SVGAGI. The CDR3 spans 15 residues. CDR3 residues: CASSRGGESNQPQHF. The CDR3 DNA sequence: TGTGCCAGCAGCCGAGGAGGGGAGAGCAATCAGCCCCAGCATTTT.

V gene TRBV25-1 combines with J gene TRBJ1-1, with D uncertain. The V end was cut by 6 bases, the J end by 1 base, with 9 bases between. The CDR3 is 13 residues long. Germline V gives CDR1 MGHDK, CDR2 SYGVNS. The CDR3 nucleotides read TGTGCCAGCAGCGGACCGACGAACACTGAAGCTTTCTTT. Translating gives CASSGPTNTEAFF.

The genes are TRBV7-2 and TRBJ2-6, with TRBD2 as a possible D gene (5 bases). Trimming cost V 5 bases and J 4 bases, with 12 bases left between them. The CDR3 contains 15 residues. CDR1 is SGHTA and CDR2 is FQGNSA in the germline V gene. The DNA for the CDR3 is TGTGCCAGCAGCCCCCCCGGGGTCGGGGCCAACGTCCTGACTTTC. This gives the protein CASSPPGVGANVLTF.

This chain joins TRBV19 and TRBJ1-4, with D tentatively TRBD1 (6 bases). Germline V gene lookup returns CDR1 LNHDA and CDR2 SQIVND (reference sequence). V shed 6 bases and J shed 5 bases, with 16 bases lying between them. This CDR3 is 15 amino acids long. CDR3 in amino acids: CASRPLQGPNEKLFF. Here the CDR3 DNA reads TGTGCCAGTAGACCCCTCCAGGGGCCGAATGAAAAACTGTTTTTT.